This T cell receptor (beta chain) was captured by sequencing in a study of early T cells in non-severe SARS-CoV-2 infection. The overall study: Chains from this unsorted whole-blood bulk RNA could not be paired.

V shed 0 bases and J 2 bases; nucleotides not matched to a gene: 5. The length of the CDR3 is 15 residues. CDR1 SGHRS and CDR2 YFSETQ come from the germline V gene. Study outcomes and limitations: Matching with VDJdb favored anti-spike CD8 responses (missing private and CD4 specificities).

Each cDNA molecule carried a unique molecular identifier. TCRdb reprocessed the 5' RACE reads with MiXCR, giving one entry per CDR3 protein. The data contain about 18,000 distinct CDR3 sequences, over 5% of them seen just once; the ten biggest clones take up roughly 5.9%. In its sample, this clonotype was seen many times. Its target is unknown. Sequencing was performed on whole blood. This chain joins TRBV5-1 and TRBJ2-7; 7 bases fit TRBD2. The TCR was taken from an adult who was a healthcare worker with PCR-confirmed SARS-CoV-2 infection or an uninfected control (not recorded which). The CDR3 reads CASSLEGRGTYEQYF. DNA of the CDR3: TGCGCCAGCAGCTTGGAAGGGCGGGGGACCTACGAGCAGTACTTC. Looking up the rest from reference TRBV5-1 and TRBJ2-7 gives the full variable domain: KAGVTQTPRYLIKTRGQQVTLSCSPISGHRSVSWYQQTPGQGLQFLFEYFSETQRNKGNFPGRFSGRQFSNSRSEMNVSTLELGDSALYLCASSLEGRGTYEQYFGPGTRLTVT.